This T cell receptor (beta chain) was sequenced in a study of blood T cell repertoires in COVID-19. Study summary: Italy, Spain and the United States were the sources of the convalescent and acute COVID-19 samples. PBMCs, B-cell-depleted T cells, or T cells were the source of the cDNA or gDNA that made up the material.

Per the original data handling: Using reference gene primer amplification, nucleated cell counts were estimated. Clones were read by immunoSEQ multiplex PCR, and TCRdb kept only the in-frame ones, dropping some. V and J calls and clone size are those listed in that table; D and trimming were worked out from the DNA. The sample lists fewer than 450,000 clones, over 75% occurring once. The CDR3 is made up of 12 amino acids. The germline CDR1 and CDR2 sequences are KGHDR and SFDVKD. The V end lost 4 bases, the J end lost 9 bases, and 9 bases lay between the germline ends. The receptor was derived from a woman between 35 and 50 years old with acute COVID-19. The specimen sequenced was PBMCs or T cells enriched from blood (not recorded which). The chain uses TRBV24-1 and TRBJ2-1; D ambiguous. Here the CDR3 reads CATSEWRGEQFF. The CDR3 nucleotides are TGTGCCACCAGTGAATGGCGCGGTGAGCAGTTCTTC.